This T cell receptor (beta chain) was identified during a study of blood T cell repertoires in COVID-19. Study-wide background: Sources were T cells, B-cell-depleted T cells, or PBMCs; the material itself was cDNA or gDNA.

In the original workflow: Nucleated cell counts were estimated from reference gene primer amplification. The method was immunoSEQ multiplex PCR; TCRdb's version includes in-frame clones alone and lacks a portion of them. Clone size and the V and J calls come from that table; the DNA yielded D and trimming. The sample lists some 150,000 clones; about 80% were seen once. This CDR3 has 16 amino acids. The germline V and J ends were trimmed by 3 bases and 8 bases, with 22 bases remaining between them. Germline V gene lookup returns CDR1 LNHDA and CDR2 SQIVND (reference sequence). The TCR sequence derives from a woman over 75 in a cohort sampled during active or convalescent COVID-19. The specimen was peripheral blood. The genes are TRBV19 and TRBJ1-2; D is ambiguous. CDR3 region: CASSIFHDPFSGGYTF. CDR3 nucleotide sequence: TGTGCCAGTAGTATTTTTCACGACCCATTTTCGGGGGGCTACACCTTC.